Each of the 18 T cell receptor beta chains below was sequenced from the same sample in a study of metastatic and nonmetastatic thyroid tumors. There were no patients who had received any treatment before thyroid surgery. Using MiXCR, TCRdb reanalyzed the PCR reads. The table shows over 10,000 clones, with 30% to 40% occurring only once. Sequenced: tumor tissue. These receptors were taken from a male donor with papillary thyroid cancer or a benign thyroid nodule (not recorded which). Some clones in this sample may be carry-over from other donors' samples.

The V call is TRBV6-4, the J call TRBJ2-3; no clear D. Germline CDR1 MRHNA, CDR2 SNTAGT. The V end lost 2 bases, the J end lost 5 bases, and 8 bases lay between the germline ends. The CDR3 runs to 13 residues. For the CDR3, the DNA is TGTGCCAGCAGTGACAGGGCGGTAGATACGCAGTATTTT. It codes for CASSDRAVDTQYF.

The J gene is TRBJ2-1, the V gene TRBV5-1, with TRBD2 as a possible D gene (5 bases). This CDR3 has 14 residues. Germline V CDR1 and CDR2: SGHRS, YFSETQ. V dropped 5 bases and J dropped 9 bases, with 18 bases sitting between them. The CDR3 reads CASRPPEGAGEQFF. CDR3 nucleotides: TGCGCCAGCAGACCTCCCGAGGGAGCCGGTGAGCAGTTCTTC.

The chain is built from TRBV2 and TRBJ2-3, with 10 bases lining up with TRBD2. The junction had 12 bases not matched to a gene; V was cut back by 3 bases and J by 0 bases. From germline, CDR1 is SNHLY and CDR2 FYNNEI. The CDR3 length is 19 residues. CDR3 coding DNA: TGTGCCAGCAGTGATTTGGGACTAGCGTATACCTCTAGCACAGATACGCAGTATTTT. Its protein product is CASSDLGLAYTSSTDTQYF.

By sample fraction, this clone is medium-sized. The chain joins TRBV12-3 or TRBV12-4 to TRBJ2-3; TRBD1 might be the D (6 bases). The CDR3 contains 13 residues. Trimming pared 6 bases from V and 12 bases from J, leaving 19 bases between. Written as DNA, the CDR3 is TGTGCCAGCAGCCCCCTCTCAGGGGACCTTCAGTATTTT. It encodes CASSPLSGDLQYF.

In this sample, this clone turned up once. The CDR3 DNA reads as TGCAGTGCTAATCGGGACTTCTCCTACGAGCAGTACTTC. Protein product: CSANRDFSYEQYF. The chain recombines TRBV20-1 with TRBJ2-7, with D perhaps TRBD2 (6 bases). Trimming removed 4 bases from V and 0 bases from J, with 10 bases in between. Germline V gene lookup returns CDR1 DFQATT and CDR2 SNEGSKA (reference sequence). The CDR3 has 13 residues.

About this clone itself: At one end, the junction sequence differs from germline, possibly due to a read error. The genes are TRBV12-3 or TRBV12-4 and TRBJ2-7, with D unresolved. The CDR3 covers 15 residues. The CDR3 sequence is CASSPGFSIHYEHYF. The CDR3 DNA reads TGTGCCAGCAGCCCCGGGTTCTCTATACACTACGAGCATTACTTC.

The chain couples TRBV9 to TRBJ2-5; D may match TRBD1 or TRBD2 (5 bases each). The V gene's germline CDR1 is SGDLS and CDR2 YYNGEE. This CDR3 is 11 amino acids long. Trimming took off 4 bases at V and 9 bases at J, with 10 bases between the two ends. CDR3 bases: TGTGCCAGCAGCTTCGTGGGGGCCCAGTACTTC. Translated, it gives CASSFVGAQYF.

V usage is TRBV18 and J usage is TRBJ2-7; D gene uncertain. Germline values: CDR1 KGHSH, CDR2 LQKENI. Trimming stripped 0 bases from V and 0 bases from J, with 3 bases between. The CDR3 extends over 13 amino acids. In nucleotides, the CDR3 is TGTGCCAGCTCACCACCTTCCTCCTACGAGCAGTACTTC. Translation gives CASSPPSSYEQYF.

The chain combines TRBV3-1 with TRBJ1-2, with D tentatively TRBD1 (6 bases). Germline CDR1 LGHDT, CDR2 YNNKEL (reference sequence). CDR3 length equals 15 residues. V lost 4 bases and J lost 5, with 17 bases in between. CDR3 coding DNA: TGTGCCAGCAGCCCAGGGGACCGCCTATTGTATGGCTACACCTTC. This gives the protein CASSPGDRLLYGYTF.

This clone was picked up a small number of times. The chain employs TRBV2 and TRBJ2-7, with TRBD1 identical over 10 bases. The germline V gene has CDR1 SNHLY and CDR2 FYNNEI. The V segment lost 6 bases and the J segment 4 bases; nucleotides outside the gene matches: 6. CDR3 length: 14 amino acids. The CDR3 nucleotides read TGTGCCAGCAGCGGGACAGGGGTGATTTACGAGCAGTACTTC. Its translation: CASSGTGVIYEQYF.

The table lists this clone with a few counts. The CDR3 DNA reads as TGTGCCAGCAGCTTAACGTGGACAGGGGTTAGCGATGAGCAGTTCTTC. It yields the protein CASSLTWTGVSDEQFF. The rearrangement links TRBV7-3 to TRBJ2-1, with TRBD1 matching over 9 bases. V trimming: 0 bases; J trimming: 8 bases; junction bases outside the gene matches: 8. The CDR3 extends over 16 amino acids. The germline CDR1 and CDR2 sequences are SGHTA and FQGTGA.

This clone was found a few times. The V gene is TRBV12-3 or TRBV12-4, the J gene TRBJ2-2; 8 nucleotides align to TRBD1. The CDR3 has 15 amino acids. V was clipped by 6 bases and J by 6 bases; unmatched bases: 9. This CDR3 reads CASRQTGGTPGELFF. The CDR3 coding sequence is TGTGCCAGCAGGCAAACAGGGGGTACTCCCGGGGAGCTGTTTTTT.

V and J are TRBV27 and TRBJ2-3; unclear D gene. Trimming removed 4 bases from V and 3 bases from J, with 8 bases in between. Germline CDR1 MNHEY, CDR2 SMNVEV (reference sequence). This CDR3 contains 13 residues. CDR3 protein: CASSSQLTDTQYF. The CDR3 region has the DNA TGTGCCAGCAGTTCCCAACTAACAGATACGCAGTATTTT.

The gene calls are TRBV19 and TRBJ2-7; 10 bases agree with TRBD1. This CDR3 has 16 residues. In germline, CDR1 is LNHDA, CDR2 SQIVND (reference sequence). V shed 7 bases, J shed 3 bases, and the junction held 12 bases outside the gene matches. CDR3 DNA: TGTGCCAGTACCCAACCGGGACAGGGGACCTTCTACGAGCAGTACTTC. Translating it yields CASTQPGQGTFYEQYF.

The chain carries TRBV11-3 and TRBJ2-1, with D possibly being TRBD2 (6 bases). Germline loops: CDR1 SGHNT, CDR2 YENEEA. This CDR3 contains 14 residues. Trimming removed 3 bases from V and 4 bases from J, with 10 bases in between. DNA for the CDR3: TGTGCCAGCAGCTTCGGGGACTCATACAATGAGCAGTTCTTC. Translation: CASSFGDSYNEQFF.

The chain couples TRBV5-5 to TRBJ1-6, with D perhaps matching TRBD1 (5 bases). Trimming took 4 bases from V and 14 from J, leaving 19 bases between them. The CDR3 runs 14 residues. Germline V gene sequence: CDR1 SGHKS, CDR2 YYEKEE (reference sequence). CDR3 DNA: TGTGCCAGCAGCATCTACTGGGCCGAGGGGTCCCTCCACTTT. Its translation: CASSIYWAEGSLHF.

This clone was found a few times. The chain uses TRBV29-1 and TRBJ2-7, with 11 bases that match TRBD1. V was clipped by 6 bases and J by 0 bases; unmatched bases: 7. The germline gives CDR1 SQVTM, CDR2 ANQGSEA. There are 15 residues in the CDR3. CDR3 in amino acids: CSVNPGTGGSYEQYF. CDR3 in DNA: TGCAGCGTAAACCCCGGGACAGGGGGCTCCTACGAGCAGTACTTC.

The rearrangement joins TRBV9 to TRBJ1-3; the match to TRBD1 covers 7 bases. V lost 4 bases to trimming and J lost 2 bases; unmatched junction nucleotides: 9. The CDR3 is 16 residues long. The V gene's germline CDR1 is SGDLS and CDR2 YYNGEE. The CDR3 nucleotides read TGTGCCAGCAGCCCCCGACAGGGTTCGACTGGAAACACCATATATTTT. Translating it yields CASSPRQGSTGNTIYF.